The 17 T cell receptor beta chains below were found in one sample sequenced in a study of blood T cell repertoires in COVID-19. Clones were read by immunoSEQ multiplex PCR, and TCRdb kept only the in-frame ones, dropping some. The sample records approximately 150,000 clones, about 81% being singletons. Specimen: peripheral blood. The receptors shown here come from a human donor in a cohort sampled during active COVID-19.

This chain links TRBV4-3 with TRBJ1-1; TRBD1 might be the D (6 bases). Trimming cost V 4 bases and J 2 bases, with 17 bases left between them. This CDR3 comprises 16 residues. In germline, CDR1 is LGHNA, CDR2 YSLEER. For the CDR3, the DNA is TGCGCCAGCAGCCTCGCGGCGGCAGGGGCAAACACTGAAGCTTTCTTT. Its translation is CASSLAAAGANTEAFF.

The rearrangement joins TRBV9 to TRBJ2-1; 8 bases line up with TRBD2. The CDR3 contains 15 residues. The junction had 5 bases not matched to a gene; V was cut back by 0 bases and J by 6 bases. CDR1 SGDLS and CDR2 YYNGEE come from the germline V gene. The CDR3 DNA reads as TGTGCCAGCAGCGTAGGGTCGGGAGGGCGCAATGAGCAGTTCTTC. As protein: CASSVGSGGRNEQFF.

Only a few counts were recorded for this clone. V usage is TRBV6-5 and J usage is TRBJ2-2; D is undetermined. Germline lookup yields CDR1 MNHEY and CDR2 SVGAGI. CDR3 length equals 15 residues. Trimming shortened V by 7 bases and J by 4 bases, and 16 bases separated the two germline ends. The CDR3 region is CASKAWRPGTGELFF. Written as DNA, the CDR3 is TGTGCCAGCAAGGCTTGGCGGCCGGGCACCGGGGAGCTGTTTTTT.

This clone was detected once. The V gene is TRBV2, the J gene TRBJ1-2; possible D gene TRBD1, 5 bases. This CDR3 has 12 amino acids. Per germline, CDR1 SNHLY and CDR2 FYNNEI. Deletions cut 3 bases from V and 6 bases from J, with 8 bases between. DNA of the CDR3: TGTGCCAGCAGTGAGGGGGGAGATGGCTACACCTTC. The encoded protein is CASSEGGDGYTF.

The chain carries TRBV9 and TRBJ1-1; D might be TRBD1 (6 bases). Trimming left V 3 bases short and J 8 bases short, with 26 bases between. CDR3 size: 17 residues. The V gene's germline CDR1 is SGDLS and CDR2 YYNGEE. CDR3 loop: CASSAGPPTGLALEAFF. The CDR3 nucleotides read TGTGCCAGCAGCGCCGGCCCCCCGACAGGCCTGGCCCTAGAAGCTTTCTTT.

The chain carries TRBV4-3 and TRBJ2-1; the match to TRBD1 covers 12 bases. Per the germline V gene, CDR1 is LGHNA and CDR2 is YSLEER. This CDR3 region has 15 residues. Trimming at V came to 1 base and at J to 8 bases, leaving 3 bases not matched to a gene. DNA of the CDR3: TGCGCCAGCAGCCAAGTGGGGACAGGGGGCCATGAGCAGTTCTTC. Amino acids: CASSQVGTGGHEQFF.

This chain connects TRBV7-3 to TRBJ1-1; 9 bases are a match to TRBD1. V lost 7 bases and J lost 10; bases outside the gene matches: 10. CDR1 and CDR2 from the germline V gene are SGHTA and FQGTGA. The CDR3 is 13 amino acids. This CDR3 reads CASTRSVTGGAFF. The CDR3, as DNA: TGTGCCAGCACCCGTAGTGTGACAGGGGGAGCTTTCTTT.

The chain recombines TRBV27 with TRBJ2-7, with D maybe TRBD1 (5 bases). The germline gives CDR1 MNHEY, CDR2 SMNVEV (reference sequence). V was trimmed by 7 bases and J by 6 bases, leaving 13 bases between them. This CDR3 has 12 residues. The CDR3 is CASTGRAAEQYF. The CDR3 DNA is TGTGCCAGCACCGGCAGGGCCGCCGAGCAGTACTTC.

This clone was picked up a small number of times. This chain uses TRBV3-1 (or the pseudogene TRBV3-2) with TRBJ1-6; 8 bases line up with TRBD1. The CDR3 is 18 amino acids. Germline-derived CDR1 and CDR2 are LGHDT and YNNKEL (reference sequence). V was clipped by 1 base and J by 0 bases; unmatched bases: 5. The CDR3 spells CASSQGGQESSYNSPLHF. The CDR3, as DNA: TGTGCCAGCAGCCAAGGGGGACAGGAAAGCTCCTATAATTCACCCCTCCACTTT.

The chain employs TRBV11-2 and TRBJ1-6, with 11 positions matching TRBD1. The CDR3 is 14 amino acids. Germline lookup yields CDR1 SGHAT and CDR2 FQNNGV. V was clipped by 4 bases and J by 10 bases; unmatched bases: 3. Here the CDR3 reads CASSSRTGGSPLHF. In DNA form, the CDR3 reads TGTGCCAGCAGCTCGCGGACAGGGGGCTCACCCCTCCACTTT. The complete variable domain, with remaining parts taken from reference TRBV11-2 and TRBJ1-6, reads EAGVAQSPRYKIIEKRQSVAFWCNPISGHATLYWYQQILGQGPKLLIQFQNNGVVDDSQLPKDRFSAERLKGVDSTLKIQPAKLEDSAVYLCASSSRTGGSPLHFGNGTRLTVT.

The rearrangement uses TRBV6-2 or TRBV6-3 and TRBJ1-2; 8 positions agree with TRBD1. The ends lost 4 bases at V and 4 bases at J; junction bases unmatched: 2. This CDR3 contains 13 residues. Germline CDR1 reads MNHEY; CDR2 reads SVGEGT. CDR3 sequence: CASSWTGSYGYTF. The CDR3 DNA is TGTGCCAGCAGTTGGACAGGGAGCTATGGCTACACCTTC.

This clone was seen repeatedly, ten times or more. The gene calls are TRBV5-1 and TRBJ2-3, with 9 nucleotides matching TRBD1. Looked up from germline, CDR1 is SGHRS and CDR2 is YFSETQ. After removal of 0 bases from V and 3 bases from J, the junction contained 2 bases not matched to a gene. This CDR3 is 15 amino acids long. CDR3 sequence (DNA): TGCGCCAGCAGCTTGGCCGGGACAGGGACAGATACGCAGTATTTT. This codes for CASSLAGTGTDTQYF.

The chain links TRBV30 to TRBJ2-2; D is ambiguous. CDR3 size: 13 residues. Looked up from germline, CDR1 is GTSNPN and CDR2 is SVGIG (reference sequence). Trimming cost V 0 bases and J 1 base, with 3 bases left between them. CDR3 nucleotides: TGTGCCTGGAGTGTACTGAACACCGGGGAGCTGTTTTTT. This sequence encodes CAWSVLNTGELFF.

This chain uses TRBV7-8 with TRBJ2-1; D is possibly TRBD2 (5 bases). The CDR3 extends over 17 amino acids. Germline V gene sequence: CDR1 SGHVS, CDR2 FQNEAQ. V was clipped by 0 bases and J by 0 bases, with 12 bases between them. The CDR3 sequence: CASSLAIAMSSYNEQFF. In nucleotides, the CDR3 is TGTGCCAGCAGCTTAGCGATAGCGATGAGCTCCTACAATGAGCAGTTCTTC. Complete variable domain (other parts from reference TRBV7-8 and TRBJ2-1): GAGVSQSPRYKVAKRGQDVALRCDPISGHVSLFWYQQALGQGPEFLTYFQNEAQLDKSGLPSDRFFAERPEGSVSTLKIQRTQQEDSAVYLCASSLAIAMSSYNEQFFGPGTRLTVL.

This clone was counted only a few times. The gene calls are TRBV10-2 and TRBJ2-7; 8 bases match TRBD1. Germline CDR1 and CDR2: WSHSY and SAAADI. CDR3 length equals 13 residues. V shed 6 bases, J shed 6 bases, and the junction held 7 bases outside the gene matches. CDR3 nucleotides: TGCGCCAGCAGCGGACAGGGCATTGGCGAGCAGTACTTC. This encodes CASSGQGIGEQYF.

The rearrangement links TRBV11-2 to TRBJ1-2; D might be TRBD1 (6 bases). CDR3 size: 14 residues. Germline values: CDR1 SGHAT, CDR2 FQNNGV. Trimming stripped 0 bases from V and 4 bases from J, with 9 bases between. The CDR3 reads CASSLETGGYGYTF. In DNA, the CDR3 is TGTGCCAGCAGCTTAGAGACAGGAGGCTATGGCTACACCTTC. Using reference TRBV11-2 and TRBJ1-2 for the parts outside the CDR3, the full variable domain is EAGVAQSPRYKIIEKRQSVAFWCNPISGHATLYWYQQILGQGPKLLIQFQNNGVVDDSQLPKDRFSAERLKGVDSTLKIQPAKLEDSAVYLCASSLETGGYGYTFGSGTRLTVV.

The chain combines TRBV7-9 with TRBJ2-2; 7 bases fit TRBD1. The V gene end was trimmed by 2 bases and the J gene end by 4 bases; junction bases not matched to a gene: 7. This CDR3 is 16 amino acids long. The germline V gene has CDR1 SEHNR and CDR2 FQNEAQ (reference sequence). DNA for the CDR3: TGTGCCAGCAGCTTATCGACAGGGTCGACCACCGGGGAGCTGTTTTTT. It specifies CASSLSTGSTTGELFF.